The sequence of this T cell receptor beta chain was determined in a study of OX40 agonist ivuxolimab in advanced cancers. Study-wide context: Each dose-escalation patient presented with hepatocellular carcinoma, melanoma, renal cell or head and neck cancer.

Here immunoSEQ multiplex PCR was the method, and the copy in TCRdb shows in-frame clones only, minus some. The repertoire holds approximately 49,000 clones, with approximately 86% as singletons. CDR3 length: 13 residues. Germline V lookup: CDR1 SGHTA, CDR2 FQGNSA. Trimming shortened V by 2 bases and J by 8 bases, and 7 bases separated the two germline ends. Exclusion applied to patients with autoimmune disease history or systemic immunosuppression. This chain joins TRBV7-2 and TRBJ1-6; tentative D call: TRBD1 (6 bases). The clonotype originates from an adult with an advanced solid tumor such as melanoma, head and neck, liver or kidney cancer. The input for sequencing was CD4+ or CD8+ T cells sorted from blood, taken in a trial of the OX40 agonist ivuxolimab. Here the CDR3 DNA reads TGTGCCAGCAGCTTAAACAGGGATTCACCCCTCCACTTT. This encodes CASSLNRDSPLHF.